The source of this T cell receptor (beta chain) is a study of molecular identifiers for immune sequencing clone quantification. Study-level background: Across replicate runs, RNA obtained from around 20,000 or 100,000 naive CD8 cells was divided into five, with four undergoing sequencing.

TCRdb re-analysed the PCR reads in MiXCR, keeping a single row per CDR3 protein. The table lists 37,000 or so distinct CDR3 sequences, approximately 25% of them singletons. A single count supports this clonotype. CDR1 MDHEN and CDR2 SYDVKM come from the germline V gene. CDR3 length equals 11 residues. The ends were cut back, 6 bases at V and 4 bases at J, with 5 bases in the middle. The chain uses TRBV28 and TRBJ2-3; no definite D call. This clonotype originated in a human donor in good health. Some libraries in this study had Jurkat cell RNA spiked in. Sequenced material: naive CD8+ T cells from blood, with Jurkat cell RNA spiked in. As for subset: FACS-sorted CD8+CD4-CCR7+CD45RA+ naive T cells. CDR3 DNA: TGTGCCAGCAGCTTGTCAGATACGCAGTATTTT. Amino acid sequence: CASSLSDTQYF.